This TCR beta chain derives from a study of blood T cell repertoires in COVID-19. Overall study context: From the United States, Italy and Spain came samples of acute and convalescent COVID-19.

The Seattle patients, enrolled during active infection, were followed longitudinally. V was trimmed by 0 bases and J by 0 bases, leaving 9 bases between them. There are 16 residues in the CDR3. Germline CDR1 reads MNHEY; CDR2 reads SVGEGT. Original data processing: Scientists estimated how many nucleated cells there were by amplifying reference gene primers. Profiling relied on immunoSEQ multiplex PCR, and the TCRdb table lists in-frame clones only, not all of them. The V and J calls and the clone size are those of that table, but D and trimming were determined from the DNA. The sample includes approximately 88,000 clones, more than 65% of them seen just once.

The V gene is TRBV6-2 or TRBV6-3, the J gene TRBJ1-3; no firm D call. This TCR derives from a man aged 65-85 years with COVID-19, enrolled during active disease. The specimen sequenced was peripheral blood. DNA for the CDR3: TGTGCCAGCAGTTACTCGGGCAGAGCCTCTGGAAACACCATATATTTT. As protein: CASSYSGRASGNTIYF.